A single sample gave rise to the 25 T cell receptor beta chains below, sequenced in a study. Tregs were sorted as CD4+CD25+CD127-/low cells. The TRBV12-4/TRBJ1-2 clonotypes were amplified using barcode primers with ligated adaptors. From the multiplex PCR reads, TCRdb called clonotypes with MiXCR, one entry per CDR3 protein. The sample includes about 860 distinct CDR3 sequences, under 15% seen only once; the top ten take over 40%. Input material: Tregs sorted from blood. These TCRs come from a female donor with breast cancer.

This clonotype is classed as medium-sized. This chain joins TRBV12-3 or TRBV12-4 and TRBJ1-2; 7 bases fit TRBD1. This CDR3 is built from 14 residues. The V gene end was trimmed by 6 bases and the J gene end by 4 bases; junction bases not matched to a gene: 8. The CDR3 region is CASSATGAGYGYTF. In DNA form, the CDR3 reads TGTGCCAGCAGCGCAACAGGGGCGGGCTATGGCTACACCTTC.

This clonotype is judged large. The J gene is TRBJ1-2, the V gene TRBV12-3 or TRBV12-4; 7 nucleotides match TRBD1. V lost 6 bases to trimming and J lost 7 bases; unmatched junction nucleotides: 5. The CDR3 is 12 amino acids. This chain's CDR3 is CASRQGSGGYTF. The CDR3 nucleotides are TGTGCCAGCAGACAGGGGTCGGGTGGCTACACCTTC.

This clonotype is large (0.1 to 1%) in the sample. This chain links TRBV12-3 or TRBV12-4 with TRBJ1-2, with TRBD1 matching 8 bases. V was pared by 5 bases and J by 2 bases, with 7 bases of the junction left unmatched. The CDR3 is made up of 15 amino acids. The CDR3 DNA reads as TGTGCCAGCAGTCCGACGGGACAGGCCAACTATGGCTACACCTTC. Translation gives CASSPTGQANYGYTF.

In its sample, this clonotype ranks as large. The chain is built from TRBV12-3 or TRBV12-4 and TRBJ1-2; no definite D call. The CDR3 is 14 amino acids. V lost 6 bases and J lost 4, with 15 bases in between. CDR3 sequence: CASSPSRGTYGYTF. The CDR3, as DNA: TGTGCCAGCAGCCCCAGTCGGGGAACCTATGGCTACACCTTC.

CDR3 nucleotide sequence: TGTGCCAGCAGTTTATCAGGGAACTATGGCTACACCTTC. This sequence encodes CASSLSGNYGYTF. This sequence joins TRBV12-3 or TRBV12-4 and TRBJ1-2; possibly TRBD1 for D (5 bases). Trimming shortened V by 2 bases and J by 2 bases, and 6 bases separated the two germline ends. The CDR3 sequence is 13 residues long.

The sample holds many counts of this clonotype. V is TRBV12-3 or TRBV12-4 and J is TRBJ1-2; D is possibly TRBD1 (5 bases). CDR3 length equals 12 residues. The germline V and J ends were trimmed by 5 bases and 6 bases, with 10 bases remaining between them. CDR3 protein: CASSPGLHGYTF. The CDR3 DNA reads TGTGCCAGCAGTCCGGGACTGCATGGCTACACCTTC.

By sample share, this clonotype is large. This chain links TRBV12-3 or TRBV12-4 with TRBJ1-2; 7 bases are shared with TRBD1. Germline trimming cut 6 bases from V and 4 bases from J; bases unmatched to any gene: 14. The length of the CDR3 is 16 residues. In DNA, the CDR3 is TGTGCCAGCAGCCCTACGACAGGGACCGGTGGCTATGGCTACACCTTC. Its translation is CASSPTTGTGGYGYTF.

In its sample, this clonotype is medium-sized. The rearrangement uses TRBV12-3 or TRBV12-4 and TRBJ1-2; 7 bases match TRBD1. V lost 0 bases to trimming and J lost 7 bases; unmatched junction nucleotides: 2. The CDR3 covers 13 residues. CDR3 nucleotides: TGTGCCAGCAGTTTAGCGACAGGGAGTGGCTACACCTTC. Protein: CASSLATGSGYTF.

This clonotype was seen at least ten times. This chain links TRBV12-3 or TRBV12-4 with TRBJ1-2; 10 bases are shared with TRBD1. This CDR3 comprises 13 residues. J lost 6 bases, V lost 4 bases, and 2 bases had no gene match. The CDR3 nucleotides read TGTGCCAGCAGTTCCGGGACAGGGGATGGCTACACCTTC. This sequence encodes CASSSGTGDGYTF.

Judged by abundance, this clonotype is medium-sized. The CDR3 region has the DNA TGTGCCAGCAGCCCGTCGGACGGCCCCTATGGCTACACCTTC. Amino acid sequence: CASSPSDGPYGYTF. The J gene is TRBJ1-2, the V gene TRBV12-3 or TRBV12-4; D not certain. Trimming cost V 6 bases and J 4 bases, with 15 bases left between them. The CDR3 spans 14 residues.

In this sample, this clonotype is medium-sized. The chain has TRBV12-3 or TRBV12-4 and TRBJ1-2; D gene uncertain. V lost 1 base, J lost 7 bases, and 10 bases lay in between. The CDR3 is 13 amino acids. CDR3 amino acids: CASSLGVGLGYTF. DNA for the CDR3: TGTGCCAGCAGTTTAGGGGTAGGACTTGGCTACACCTTC.

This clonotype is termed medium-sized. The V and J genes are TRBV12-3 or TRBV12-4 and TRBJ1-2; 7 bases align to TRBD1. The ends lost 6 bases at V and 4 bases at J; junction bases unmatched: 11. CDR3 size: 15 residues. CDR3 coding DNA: TGTGCCAGCAGCCTTACAGGGGTGGTGACCTATGGCTACACCTTC. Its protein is CASSLTGVVTYGYTF.

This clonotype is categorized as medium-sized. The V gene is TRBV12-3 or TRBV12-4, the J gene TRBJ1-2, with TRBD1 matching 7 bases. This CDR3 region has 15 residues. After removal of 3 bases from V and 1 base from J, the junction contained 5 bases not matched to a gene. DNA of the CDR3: TGTGCCAGCAGTTTGATACAGGGGTATAACTATGGCTACACCTTC. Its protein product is CASSLIQGYNYGYTF.

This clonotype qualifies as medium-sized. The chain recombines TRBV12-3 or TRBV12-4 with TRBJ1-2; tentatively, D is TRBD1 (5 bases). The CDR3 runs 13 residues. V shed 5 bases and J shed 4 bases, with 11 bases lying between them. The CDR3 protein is CASSPRDVYGYTF. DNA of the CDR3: TGTGCCAGCAGTCCCAGGGACGTCTATGGCTACACCTTC.

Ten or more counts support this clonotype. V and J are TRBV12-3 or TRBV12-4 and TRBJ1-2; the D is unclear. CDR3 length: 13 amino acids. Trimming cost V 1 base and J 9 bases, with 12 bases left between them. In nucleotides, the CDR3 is TGTGCCAGCAGTTTAGGTACAACCCCACGCTACACCTTC. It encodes CASSLGTTPRYTF.

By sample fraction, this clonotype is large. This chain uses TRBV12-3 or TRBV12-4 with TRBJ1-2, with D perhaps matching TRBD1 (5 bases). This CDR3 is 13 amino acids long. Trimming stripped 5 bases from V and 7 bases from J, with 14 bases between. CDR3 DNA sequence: TGTGCCAGCAGTGGGACCCAGGGTAGTGGCTACACCTTC. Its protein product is CASSGTQGSGYTF.

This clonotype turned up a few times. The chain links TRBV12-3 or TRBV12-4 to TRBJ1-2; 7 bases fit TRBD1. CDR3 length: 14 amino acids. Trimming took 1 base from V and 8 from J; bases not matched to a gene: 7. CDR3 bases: TGTGCCAGCAGTTTAGAGGGGACAGTAAGCGGCTACACCTTC. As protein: CASSLEGTVSGYTF.

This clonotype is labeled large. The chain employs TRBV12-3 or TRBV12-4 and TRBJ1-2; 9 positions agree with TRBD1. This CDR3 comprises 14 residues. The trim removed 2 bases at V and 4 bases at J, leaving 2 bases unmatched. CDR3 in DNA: TGTGCCAGCAGTTTATGGACAGGGGTCTATGGCTACACCTTC. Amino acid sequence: CASSLWTGVYGYTF.

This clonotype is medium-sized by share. The CDR3 sequence: CASSVRGFYYGYTF. The CDR3 coding sequence is TGTGCCAGCAGTGTCAGGGGATTTTACTATGGCTACACCTTC. The J gene is TRBJ1-2, the V gene TRBV12-3 or TRBV12-4, with a tentative D call TRBD1 (6 bases). This CDR3 has 14 residues. V shed 5 bases and J shed 3 bases, with 13 bases lying between them.

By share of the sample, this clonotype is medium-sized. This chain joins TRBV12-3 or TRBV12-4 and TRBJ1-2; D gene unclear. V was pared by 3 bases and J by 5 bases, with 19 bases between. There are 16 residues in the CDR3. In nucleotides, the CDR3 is TGTGCCAGCAGTTTTAGCGCGGGGAGTCTCTCTTATGGCTACACCTTC. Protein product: CASSFSAGSLSYGYTF.

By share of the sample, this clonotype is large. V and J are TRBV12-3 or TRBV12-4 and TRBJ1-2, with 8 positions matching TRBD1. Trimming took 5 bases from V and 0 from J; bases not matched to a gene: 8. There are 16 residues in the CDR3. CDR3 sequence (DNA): TGTGCCAGCAGTCAACGGACAGGGATAACTAACTATGGCTACACCTTC. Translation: CASSQRTGITNYGYTF.

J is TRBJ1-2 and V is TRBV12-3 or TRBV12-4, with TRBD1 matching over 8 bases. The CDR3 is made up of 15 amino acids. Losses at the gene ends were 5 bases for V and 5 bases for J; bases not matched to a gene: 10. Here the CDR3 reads CASSPQTRTGYGYTF. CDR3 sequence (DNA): TGTGCCAGCAGTCCACAAACAAGGACAGGGTATGGCTACACCTTC.

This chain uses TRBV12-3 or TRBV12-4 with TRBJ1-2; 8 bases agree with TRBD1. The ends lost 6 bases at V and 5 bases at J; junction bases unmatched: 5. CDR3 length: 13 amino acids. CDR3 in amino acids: CASSQTGEYGYTF. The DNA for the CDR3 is TGTGCCAGCAGCCAGACAGGGGAGTATGGCTACACCTTC.

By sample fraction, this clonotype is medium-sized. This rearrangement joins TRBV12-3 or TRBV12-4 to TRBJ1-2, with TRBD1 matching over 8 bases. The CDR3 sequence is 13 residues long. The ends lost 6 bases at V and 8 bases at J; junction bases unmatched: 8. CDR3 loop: CASSTDRGKGYTF. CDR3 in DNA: TGTGCCAGCAGCACAGACAGGGGAAAGGGCTACACCTTC.

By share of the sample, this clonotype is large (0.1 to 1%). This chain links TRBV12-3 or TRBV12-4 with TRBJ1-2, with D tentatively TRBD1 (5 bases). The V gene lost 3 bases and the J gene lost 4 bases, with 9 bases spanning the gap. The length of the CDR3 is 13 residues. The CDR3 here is CASSFAGTYGYTF. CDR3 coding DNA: TGTGCCAGCAGTTTCGCAGGGACCTATGGCTACACCTTC.